This passage covers 7 T cell receptor beta chains from one sample sequenced in a study of patients and donors after allogeneic stem cell transplantation. TCRdb re-derived calls from the RT-PCR reads in MiXCR, one entry per CDR3 protein. Of roughly 150,000 distinct CDR3 sequences detected, about 24% appear once; the ten largest clones hold more than 25%. Sequenced sample: blood, either unsorted or a sorted T cell fraction (not recorded which). These receptors were collected from a human donor who was either an allogeneic HSCT recipient or a stem cell or donor lymphocyte infusion donor (not recorded which). It is not recorded whose cells these are; they may come from a transplant donor.

A few counts support this clonotype. CDR3: CASSPTDPGATEAFF. The CDR3 DNA is TGTGCCAGCAGCCCGACCGACCCAGGGGCCACTGAAGCTTTCTTT. The rearrangement links TRBV7-9 to TRBJ1-1, with D perhaps matching TRBD1 (6 bases). The CDR3 is 15 residues long. The ends were cut back, 5 bases at V and 4 bases at J, with 17 bases in the middle. CDR1 is SEHNR and CDR2 is FQNEAQ in the germline V gene (reference sequence).

The V gene is TRBV20-1, the J gene TRBJ2-1; D remains unclear. V was pared by 8 bases and J by 0 bases, with 14 bases between. The CDR3 runs to 14 residues. CDR1 is DFQATT, CDR2 SNEGSKA, per germline (reference sequence). The CDR3 loop is CSLLLESSYNEQFF. The CDR3, as DNA: TGCAGTCTTCTACTCGAGAGCTCCTACAATGAGCAGTTCTTC.

This clonotype has just a few counts. The chain is built from TRBV18 and TRBJ1-1; D not resolved. Germline V CDR1 and CDR2: KGHSH, LQKENI. The CDR3 runs to 13 residues. Trimming left V 2 bases short and J 5 bases short, with 9 bases between. In nucleotides, the CDR3 is TGTGCCAGCTCACCAAGCCTTCAGACTGAAGCTTTCTTT. This gives the protein CASSPSLQTEAFF. The full variable domain, rest sourced from reference TRBV18 and TRBJ1-1, is NAGVMQNPRHLVRRRGQEARLRCSPMKGHSHVYWYRQLPEEGLKFMVYLQKENIIDESGMPKERFSAEFPKEGPSILRIQQVVRGDSAAYFCASSPSLQTEAFFGQGTRLTVV.

The gene calls are TRBV4-2 and TRBJ2-3; 11 bases map to TRBD2. CDR3 length: 17 residues. Trimming took 1 base from V and 5 from J; bases not matched to a gene: 8. Germline CDR1 and CDR2: LGHNA and YNFKEQ. In nucleotides, the CDR3 is TGTGCCAGCAGCCAAGGCTTAGCGGGAGGGCTCCTAGATACGCAGTATTTT. Its translation is CASSQGLAGGLLDTQYF.

This chain connects TRBV20-1 to TRBJ2-7, with 7 positions matching TRBD1. Trimming took 3 bases from V and 5 from J; bases not matched to a gene: 10. This CDR3 region has 14 residues. CDR1 and CDR2 (germline): DFQATT, SNEGSKA (reference sequence). CDR3: CSARGPTGSNEQYF. CDR3 in DNA: TGCAGTGCTAGGGGGCCGACAGGGTCCAACGAGCAGTACTTC.

This clonotype was found a few times. The CDR3 protein is CASSSGYGTNEQYF. CDR3 bases: TGCGCCAGCAGCTCAGGTTATGGTACCAACGAGCAGTACTTC. The J gene is TRBJ2-7, the V gene TRBV5-1; unclear D gene. Germline loops: CDR1 SGHRS, CDR2 YFSETQ. The CDR3 is 14 residues long. V lost 3 bases to trimming and J lost 5 bases, with 15 bases between them.

This clonotype was seen a handful of times. The chain couples TRBV9 to TRBJ2-3, with D tentatively TRBD2 (6 bases). The CDR3 totals 13 residues. Trimming left V 4 bases short and J 6 bases short, with 12 bases between. Germline lookup yields CDR1 SGDLS and CDR2 YYNGEE. This CDR3 reads CASSPGGADTQYF. DNA of the CDR3: TGTGCCAGCAGCCCCGGGGGAGCCGATACGCAGTATTTT.